These 26 T cell receptor beta chains share one sample of origin, sequenced in a study of identical twins. In TCRdb, the 5' RACE reads were re-called with MiXCR into one record per CDR3 protein. The repertoire holds some 900,000 distinct CDR3 sequences, with around 12% as singletons. These same data were also listed under a study on yellow fever vaccine responses in identical twins.

The material sequenced was PBMCs. Receptor source: a woman under 30 in good health.

This rearrangement joins TRBV24-1 to TRBJ2-1; no definite D call. This CDR3 contains 14 residues. Germline loops: CDR1 KGHDR, CDR2 SFDVKD. Trimming pared 4 bases from V and 4 bases from J, leaving 10 bases between. This chain's CDR3 is CATSEADGYNEQFF. The CDR3 DNA reads TGTGCCACCAGTGAAGCCGACGGATACAATGAGCAGTTCTTC.

The chain employs TRBV4-2 and TRBJ2-7; TRBD2 might be the D (6 bases). Per the germline V gene, CDR1 is LGHNA and CDR2 is YNFKEQ. V dropped 0 bases and J dropped 9 bases, with 21 bases sitting between them. This CDR3 contains 16 residues. The CDR3 DNA is TGTGCCAGCAGCCAAGAAGGAGGGGCGGGGCCGTTTGTGCAGTACTTC. Amino acids: CASSQEGGAGPFVQYF.

This clonotype came up many times. The chain couples TRBV10-2 to TRBJ2-7; 10 bases map to TRBD1. The germline V gene has CDR1 WSHSY and CDR2 SAAADI. This CDR3 is built from 13 residues. Germline trimming cut 10 bases from V and 2 bases from J; bases unmatched to any gene: 5. CDR3 loop: CATLGTGAYEQYV. The DNA for the CDR3 is TGCGCCACCCTAGGGACAGGGGCCTACGAGCAGTACGTC.

This clonotype was observed a few times. The chain is built from TRBV28 and TRBJ2-1, with TRBD2 matching 11 bases. The CDR3 consists of 17 residues. The trim removed 8 bases at V and 8 bases at J, leaving 17 bases unmatched. Germline V gene sequence: CDR1 MDHEN, CDR2 SYDVKM. Here the CDR3 reads CASVGTSGKLGRDEQFF. DNA for the CDR3: TGTGCCAGCGTCGGGACTAGCGGAAAATTGGGGCGTGATGAGCAGTTCTTC.

The V call is TRBV10-3, the J call TRBJ2-1; 13 positions match TRBD2. Unmatched junction bases numbered 14, after V lost 8 bases and J lost 4 bases. Germline lookup yields CDR1 ENHRY and CDR2 SYGVKD. The CDR3 is 18 amino acids. This CDR3 reads CAICRLTSGGAGYNEQFF. The CDR3 coding sequence is TGTGCCATCTGTCGACTCACTAGCGGGGGGGCCGGGTACAATGAGCAGTTCTTC.

There are a few counts of this clonotype. The V gene is TRBV29-1, the J gene TRBJ2-1; TRBD2 matches at 7 bases. The CDR3 has 14 amino acids. Looked up from germline, CDR1 is SQVTM and CDR2 is ANQGSEA. The J segment lost 5 bases and the V segment lost 3 bases, leaving 7 bases of the junction unmatched. CDR3 in amino acids: CSVDGTKGHNEQFF. The CDR3 region has the DNA TGCAGCGTTGACGGGACTAAGGGACACAATGAGCAGTTCTTC.

This clonotype was observed many times. V usage is TRBV18 and J usage is TRBJ1-1; D gene unclear. Germline CDR1 KGHSH, CDR2 LQKENI. The CDR3 loop spans 15 amino acids. With 3 bases removed from V and 0 bases from J, the gap between germline ends came to 11 bases. The CDR3, as DNA: TGTGCCAGCTCACCCTCAGTGGGAGTGAACACTGAAGCTTTCTTT. It encodes CASSPSVGVNTEAFF.

In its sample, this clonotype was seen a few times. It may be a read error: a sequence one base away is much more abundant. The chain links TRBV6-1 to TRBJ1-2, with TRBD1 matching 9 bases. The ends lost 6 bases at V and 4 bases at J; junction bases unmatched: 3. The CDR3 has 13 residues. Germline lookup yields CDR1 MNHNS and CDR2 SASEGT. CDR3 bases: TGTGCCAGCAGCTGGGACAGGGTCTATGGCTACACCTTC. Amino acids: CASSWDRVYGYTF.

This clonotype turned up a few times. V usage is TRBV10-3 and J usage is TRBJ1-2; 8 nucleotides align to TRBD1. Germline V lookup: CDR1 ENHRY, CDR2 SYGVKD. This CDR3 contains 14 residues. After removal of 10 bases from V and 9 bases from J, the junction contained 16 bases not matched to a gene. The CDR3 here is CATPAGGRSESYTF. In nucleotides, the CDR3 is TGTGCCACTCCCGCAGGGGGCCGAAGTGAGAGCTACACCTTC.

This clonotype was picked up many times. This chain links TRBV11-2 with TRBJ2-5, with 8 bases fitting TRBD2. The germline V gene has CDR1 SGHAT and CDR2 FQNNGV. This CDR3 region has 17 residues. After removal of 4 bases from V and 4 bases from J, the junction contained 14 bases not matched to a gene. The CDR3 nucleotides read TGTGCCAGCAGCTCCGGGGCGGGAGGCCCGTTAAGAGAGACCCAGTACTTC. Protein product: CASSSGAGGPLRETQYF.

This chain uses TRBV6-1 with TRBJ2-3, with D unclear. The CDR3 runs 15 residues. V lost 6 bases, J lost 2 bases, and 15 bases lay in between. CDR1 and CDR2 (germline): MNHNS, SASEGT. CDR3: CASRASTAVTDTQYF. The CDR3 DNA reads as TGTGCCAGCAGGGCCTCGACCGCAGTCACAGATACGCAGTATTTT.

The chain recombines TRBV6-1 with TRBJ1-3; D may be TRBD1 (5 bases). The germline CDR1 and CDR2 sequences are MNHNS and SASEGT. This CDR3 has 15 amino acids. V was pared by 1 base and J by 0 bases, with 7 bases between. Written as DNA, the CDR3 is TGTGCCAGCAGTGAAGAGGGGAGCTCTGGAAACACCATATATTTT. It is translated as CASSEEGSSGNTIYF.

The J gene is TRBJ2-1, the V gene TRBV3-1, with 9 bases identical to TRBD2. V shed 5 bases and J 6 bases; nucleotides not matched to a gene: 11. Germline V gene data show CDR1 as LGHDT and CDR2 as YNNKEL (reference sequence). The CDR3 totals 16 residues. The CDR3 coding sequence is TGTGCCAGCAGCAAGCTCGGGACTAGCAGGGGCAATGAGCAGTTCTTC. This encodes CASSKLGTSRGNEQFF.

The chain recombines TRBV6-1 with TRBJ2-3, with 10 bases that match TRBD2. The germline gives CDR1 MNHNS, CDR2 SASEGT. The junction had 3 bases not matched to a gene; V was cut back by 7 bases and J by 2 bases. This CDR3 has 14 amino acids. The CDR3 DNA reads TGTGCCAGCATAGGACTAGCGGACACAGATACGCAGTATTTT. Amino acid sequence: CASIGLADTDTQYF.

The chain recombines TRBV28 with TRBJ2-1; D is undetermined. The germline V gene has CDR1 MDHEN and CDR2 SYDVKM. Trimming removed 5 bases at V and 4 bases at J, with 15 bases between. This CDR3 spans 15 amino acids. CDR3: CASSRSLIDYNEQFF. In DNA form, the CDR3 reads TGTGCCAGCAGTCGCTCCCTGATTGATTACAATGAGCAGTTCTTC.

The genes are TRBV4-1 and TRBJ2-5; D not resolved. V dropped 0 bases and J dropped 2 bases, with 10 bases sitting between them. The CDR3 contains 15 residues. CDR1 is MGHRA and CDR2 is YSYEKL in the germline V gene. CDR3 loop: CASSQDRIVQETQYF. DNA of the CDR3: TGCGCCAGCAGCCAAGATCGAATAGTACAAGAGACCCAGTACTTC.

This rearrangement joins TRBV4-1 to TRBJ2-5, with D perhaps TRBD1 (5 bases). V was trimmed by 1 base and J by 2 bases, leaving 14 bases between them. The CDR3 is 16 amino acids. CDR1 and CDR2 from the germline V gene are MGHRA and YSYEKL. This chain's CDR3 is CASSQVYLTEQETQYF. In DNA, the CDR3 is TGCGCCAGCAGCCAAGTATATTTGACAGAACAAGAGACCCAGTACTTC.

This clonotype was seen only a few times. The chain employs TRBV6-1 and TRBJ2-7; 10 nucleotides line up with TRBD1. The junction had 8 bases not matched to a gene; V was cut back by 8 bases and J by 1 base. CDR3 length equals 15 residues. CDR1 MNHNS and CDR2 SASEGT come from the germline V gene. The DNA of the CDR3 is TGTGCCAGCGTCAGGGACAGGGGAAGTTCCTACGAGCAGTACGTC. It encodes CASVRDRGSSYEQYV.

This clonotype was observed a handful of times. The chain combines TRBV5-1 with TRBJ2-1; 7 bases are a match to TRBD1. The junction had 10 bases not matched to a gene; V was cut back by 4 bases and J by 9 bases. The CDR3 has 14 amino acids. The germline gives CDR1 SGHRS, CDR2 YFSETQ. For the CDR3, the DNA is TGCGCCAGCAGCCCCTCGACAGGGTCCGGTGAGCAGTTCTTC. Protein sequence: CASSPSTGSGEQFF.

In its sample, this clonotype was seen many times. The chain combines TRBV6-1 with TRBJ1-5; 9 bases match TRBD1. The germline V gene has CDR1 MNHNS and CDR2 SASEGT. The CDR3 sequence is 15 residues long. With 6 bases clipped from V and 6 bases from J, the junction kept 9 bases outside the gene matches. CDR3 DNA: TGTGCCAGCAGAACCACAGGGGGCGCGGGTCAGCCCCAGCATTTT. Translating it yields CASRTTGGAGQPQHF.

This chain connects TRBV15 to TRBJ2-5; the match to TRBD2 covers 9 bases. The CDR3 totals 17 residues. V lost 0 bases to trimming and J lost 4 bases; unmatched junction nucleotides: 9. From germline, CDR1 is LNHNV and CDR2 YYDKDF (reference sequence). CDR3 coding DNA: TGTGCCACCAGCAGAGATGGGACGGCGGGGGGGGGAGAGACCCAGTACTTC. Protein product: CATSRDGTAGGGETQYF.

This clonotype was found many times. V and J are TRBV15 and TRBJ1-5, with 8 bases identical to TRBD1. CDR3 length: 15 amino acids. Trimming took 5 bases from V and 7 from J; bases not matched to a gene: 10. The germline V gene has CDR1 LNHNV and CDR2 YYDKDF (reference sequence). The CDR3 DNA reads TGTGCCACCAGCTCTGGACAGGGTGGAGGGCAGCCCCAGCATTTT. Translation: CATSSGQGGGQPQHF. The variable domain in full, with the rest retrieved from reference TRBV15 and TRBJ1-5, is DAMVIQNPRYQVTQFGKPVTLSCSQTLNHNVMYWYQQKSSQAPKLLFHYYDKDFNNEADTPDNFQSRRPNTSFCFLDIRSPGLGDTAMYLCATSSGQGGGQPQHFGDGTRLSIL.

The chain combines TRBV18 with TRBJ2-3; unclear D gene. The germline V and J ends were trimmed by 4 bases and 2 bases, with 13 bases remaining between them. Germline V gene sequence: CDR1 KGHSH, CDR2 LQKENI. This CDR3 comprises 15 residues. The CDR3 region has the DNA TGTGCCAGCTCACTAAGACACCCAACCACAGATACGCAGTATTTT. Its protein product is CASSLRHPTTDTQYF.

In this sample, this clonotype turned up many times. The chain has TRBV4-1 and TRBJ1-3; D might be TRBD1 (6 bases). The V end lost 4 bases, the J end lost 2 bases, and 9 bases lay between the germline ends. CDR1 is MGHRA and CDR2 is YSYEKL in the germline V gene. The CDR3 is 14 amino acids. The CDR3 DNA reads as TGCGCCAGCAGCCCACAGGGTGCTGGAAACACCATATATTTT. This codes for CASSPQGAGNTIYF.

This clonotype was seen more than once but under ten times. The CDR3, as DNA: TGCGCCAGCAGCCGGGGACAGTCCACCGGGGAGCTGTTTTTT. This gives the protein CASSRGQSTGELFF. The chain carries TRBV5-1 and TRBJ2-2; 7 nucleotides line up with TRBD1. This CDR3 contains 14 residues. V shed 4 bases, J shed 4 bases, and the junction held 4 bases outside the gene matches. Germline CDR1 reads SGHRS; CDR2 reads YFSETQ.

J is TRBJ2-4 and V is TRBV5-6; no clear D gene. In germline, CDR1 is SGHDT, CDR2 YYEEEE. This CDR3 has 14 amino acids. V was pared by 0 bases and J by 7 bases, with 11 bases between. CDR3 DNA sequence: TGTGCCAGCAGCTTGGGGGCAGATGGGAACATTCAGTACTTC. It is translated as CASSLGADGNIQYF.